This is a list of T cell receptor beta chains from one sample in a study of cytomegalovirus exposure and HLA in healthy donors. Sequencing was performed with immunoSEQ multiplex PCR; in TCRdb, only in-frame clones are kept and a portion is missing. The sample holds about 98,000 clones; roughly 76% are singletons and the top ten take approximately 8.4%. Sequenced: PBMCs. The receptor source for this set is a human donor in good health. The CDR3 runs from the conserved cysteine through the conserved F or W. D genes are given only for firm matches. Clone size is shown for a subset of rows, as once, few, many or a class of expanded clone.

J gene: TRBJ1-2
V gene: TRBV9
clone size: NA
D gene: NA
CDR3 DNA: TGTGCCAGCAGCGTAGAGGGGGGGCGATTAGACTATGGCTACACCTTC
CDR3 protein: CASSVEGGRLDYGYTF

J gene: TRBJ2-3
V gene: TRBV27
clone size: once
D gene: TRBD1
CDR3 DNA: TGTGCCAGCAGTTTACTCGGACAGGGAGCAGATACGCAGTATTTT
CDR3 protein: CASSLLGQGADTQYF

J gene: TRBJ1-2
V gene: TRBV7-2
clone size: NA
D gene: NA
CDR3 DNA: TGTGCCAGCAGCTCTCGACTCAGAATTAACTATGGCTACACCTTC
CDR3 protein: CASSSRLRINYGYTF

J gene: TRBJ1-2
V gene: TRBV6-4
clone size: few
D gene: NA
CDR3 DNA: TGTGCCAGCAGTGACGGAGGGACTGGCTACACCTTC
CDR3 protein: CASSDGGTGYTF

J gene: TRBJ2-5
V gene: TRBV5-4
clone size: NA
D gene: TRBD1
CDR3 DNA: TGTGCCAGCAGCTTCGGGGACAGCCAAGAGACCCAGTACTTC
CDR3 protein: CASSFGDSQETQYF

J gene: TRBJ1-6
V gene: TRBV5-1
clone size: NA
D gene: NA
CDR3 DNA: TGCGCCAGCAGCTTACAGTTCTATAATTCACCCCTCCACTTT
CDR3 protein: CASSLQFYNSPLHF

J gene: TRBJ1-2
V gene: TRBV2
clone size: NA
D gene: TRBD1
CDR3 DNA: TGTGCCAGCAGTGCAGGGGGAGATGGCTACACCTTC
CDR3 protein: CASSAGGDGYTF

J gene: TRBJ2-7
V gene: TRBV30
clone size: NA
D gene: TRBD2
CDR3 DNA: TGTGCCTGGAGCCTCAAGGGCGGGAGGGCTTCCTACGAGCAGTACTTC
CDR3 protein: CAWSLKGGRASYEQYF

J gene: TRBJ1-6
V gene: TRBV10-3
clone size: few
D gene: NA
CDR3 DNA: TGTGCCATCCAAAATATTGAGACAGGCCTGAATTCACCCCTCCACTTT
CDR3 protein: CAIQNIETGLNSPLHF

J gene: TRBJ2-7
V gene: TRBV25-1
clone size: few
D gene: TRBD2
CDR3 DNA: TGTGCCAGCAGTGTAGCGGGGAGACCCTACGAGCAGTACTTC
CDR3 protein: CASSVAGRPYEQYF

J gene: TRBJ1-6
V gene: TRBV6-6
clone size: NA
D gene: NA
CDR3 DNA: TGTGCCAGCTTAAGGGGTTATAATTCACCCCTCCACTTT
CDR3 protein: CASLRGYNSPLHF

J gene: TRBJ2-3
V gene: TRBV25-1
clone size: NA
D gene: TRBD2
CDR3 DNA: TGTGCCAGCTCCCGGGGAGGGAACACAGATACGCAGTATTTT
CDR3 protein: CASSRGGNTDTQYF

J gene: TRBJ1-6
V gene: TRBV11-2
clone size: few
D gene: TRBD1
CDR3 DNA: TGTGCCAGCAGCTTAGATCCGGCCAGGGGGCACTCACCCCTCCACTTT
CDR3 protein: CASSLDPARGHSPLHF

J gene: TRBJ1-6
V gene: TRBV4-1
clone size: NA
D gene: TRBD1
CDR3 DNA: TGCGCCAGCAGCCAGCCAAAAACAGGGGTTGGAGATTCACCCCTCCACTTT
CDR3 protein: CASSQPKTGVGDSPLHF

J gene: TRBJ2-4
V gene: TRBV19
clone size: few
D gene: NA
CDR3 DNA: TGTGCCAGTAGTATACGGGGGGCCAAAAACATTCAGTACTTC
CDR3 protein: CASSIRGAKNIQYF

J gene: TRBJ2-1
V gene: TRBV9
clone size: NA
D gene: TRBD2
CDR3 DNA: TGTGCCAGCAGCTTCGGACCTAGCGGGAGTGGCAATGAGCAGTTCTTC
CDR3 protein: CASSFGPSGSGNEQFF

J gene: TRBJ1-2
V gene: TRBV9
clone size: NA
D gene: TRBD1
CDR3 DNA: TGTGCCAGCAGCGTAGTTTCAGGTGGGACAGGGGAAGGCTACACCTTC
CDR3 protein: CASSVVSGGTGEGYTF

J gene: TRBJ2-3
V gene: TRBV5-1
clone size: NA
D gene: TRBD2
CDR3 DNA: TGCGCCAGCACCACCGGGACTAGCCTGACAGATACGCAGTATTTT
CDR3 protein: CASTTGTSLTDTQYF

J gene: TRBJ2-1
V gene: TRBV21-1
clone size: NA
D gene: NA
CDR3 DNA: TGTGCCAGCAGCAAAGTTCCGGGATGGGGATACAATGAGCAGTTCTTC
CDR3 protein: CASSKVPGWGYNEQFF

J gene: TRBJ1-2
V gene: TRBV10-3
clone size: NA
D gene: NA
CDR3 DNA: TGTGCCATCTCGGACAGATCTAACTATGGCTACACCTTC
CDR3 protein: CAISDRSNYGYTF

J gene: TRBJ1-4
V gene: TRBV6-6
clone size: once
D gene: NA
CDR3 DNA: TGTGCCAGCGGCAGGCAAGAGGAAAAACTGTTTTTT
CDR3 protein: CASGRQEEKLFF

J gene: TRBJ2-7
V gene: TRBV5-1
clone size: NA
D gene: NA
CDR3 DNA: TGCGCCAGCAGCGCTCGACTAACCTACGAGCAGTACTTC
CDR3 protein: CASSARLTYEQYF

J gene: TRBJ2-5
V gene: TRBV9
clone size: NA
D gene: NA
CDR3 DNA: TGTGCCAGCAGCCTGCGGGGTCAAGAGACCCAGTACTTC
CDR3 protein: CASSLRGQETQYF

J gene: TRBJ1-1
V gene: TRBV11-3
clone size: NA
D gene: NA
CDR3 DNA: TGTGCCAGCAGCTTAGGGGGACTTAAGAACACTGAAGCTTTCTTT
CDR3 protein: CASSLGGLKNTEAFF

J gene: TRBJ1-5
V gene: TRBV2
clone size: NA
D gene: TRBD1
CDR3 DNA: TGTGCCAGCAGTGGACCAGGGGGCGCCGGCAATCAGCCCCAGCATTTT
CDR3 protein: CASSGPGGAGNQPQHF

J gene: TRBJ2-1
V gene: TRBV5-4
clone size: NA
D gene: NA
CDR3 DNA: TGTGCCAGCAGCTCGGACAGTCGGGGGCAGTTCTTC
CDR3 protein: CASSSDSRGQFF

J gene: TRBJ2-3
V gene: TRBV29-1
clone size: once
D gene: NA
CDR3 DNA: TGCAGCGTTGAGTGGGGGGACAGCACAGATACGCAGTATTTT
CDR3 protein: CSVEWGDSTDTQYF

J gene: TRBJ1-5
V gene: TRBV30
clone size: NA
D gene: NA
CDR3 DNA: TGTGCCTGGAGTGGGGGACATGCACCTTATAGCAATCAGCCCCAGCATTTT
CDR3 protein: CAWSGGHAPYSNQPQHF

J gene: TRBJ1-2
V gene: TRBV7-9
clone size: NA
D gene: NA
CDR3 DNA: TGTGCCAGCTTTGGCCGGGTCTACGGCTACACCTTC
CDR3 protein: CASFGRVYGYTF

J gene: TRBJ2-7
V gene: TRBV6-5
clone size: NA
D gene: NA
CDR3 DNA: TGTGCCAGCAGCCTAGGAACCGAGCAGTACTTC
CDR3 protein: CASSLGTEQYF

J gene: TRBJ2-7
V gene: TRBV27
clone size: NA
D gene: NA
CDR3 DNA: TGTGCCAGCAGTTTGAGGCATAGGGGCAGGGATCGGTACGAGCAGTACTTC
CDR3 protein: CASSLRHRGRDRYEQYF

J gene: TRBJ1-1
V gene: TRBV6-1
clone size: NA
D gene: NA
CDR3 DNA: TGTGCCAGCAGTGAGTCCTTAGGACAGACAACTGAAGCTTTCTTT
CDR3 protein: CASSESLGQTTEAFF

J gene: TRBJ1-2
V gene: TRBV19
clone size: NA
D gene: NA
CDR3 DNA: TGTGCCAGTATCGGAGGCTACGGTGACTATGGCTACACCTTC
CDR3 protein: CASIGGYGDYGYTF

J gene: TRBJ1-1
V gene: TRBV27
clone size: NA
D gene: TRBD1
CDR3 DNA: TGTGCCAGCAGAACACAGGGGCGGAACACTGAAGCTTTCTTT
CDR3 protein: CASRTQGRNTEAFF

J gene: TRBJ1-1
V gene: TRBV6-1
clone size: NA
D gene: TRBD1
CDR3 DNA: TGTGCCAGCATTCGGGGACAGATCGTGGCTGAAGCTTTCTTT
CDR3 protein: CASIRGQIVAEAFF

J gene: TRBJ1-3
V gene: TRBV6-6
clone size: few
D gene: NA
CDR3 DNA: TGTGCCAGCAGTTACAGGGGCAGACCCTCTGGAAACACCATATATTTT
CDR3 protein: CASSYRGRPSGNTIYF

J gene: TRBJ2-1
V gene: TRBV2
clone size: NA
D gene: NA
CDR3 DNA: TGTGCCAGCGGAACGAGCGGCCGTATCTCCTACAATGAGCAGTTCTTC
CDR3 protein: CASGTSGRISYNEQFF

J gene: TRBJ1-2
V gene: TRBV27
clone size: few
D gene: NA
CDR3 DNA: TGTGCCAGCCGACCTGGAGCGGGGCTTTCCTATGGCTACACCTTC
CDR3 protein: CASRPGAGLSYGYTF

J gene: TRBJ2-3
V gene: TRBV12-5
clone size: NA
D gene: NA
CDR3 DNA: TGTGCTAGTGGTTTGAAACCTGGTCCAGATACACAGTATTTT
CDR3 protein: CASGLKPGPDTQYF

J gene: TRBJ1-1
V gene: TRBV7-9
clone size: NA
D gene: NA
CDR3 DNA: TGCGCCAGCAGCTTAGGACTCTTAAACACTGAAGCTTTCTTT
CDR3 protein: CASSLGLLNTEAFF

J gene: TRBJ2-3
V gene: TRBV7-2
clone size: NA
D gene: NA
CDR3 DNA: TGTGCCAGCAGCTTGACTAGACCCACAGATACGCAGTATTTT
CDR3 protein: CASSLTRPTDTQYF

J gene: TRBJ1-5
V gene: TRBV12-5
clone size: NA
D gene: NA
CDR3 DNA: TGTGCTAGTGGTCCAGGGGTTAGGCAGCCCCAGCATTTT
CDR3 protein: CASGPGVRQPQHF

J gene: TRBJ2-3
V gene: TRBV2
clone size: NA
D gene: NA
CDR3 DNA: TGTGCCAGCAGTGAGGGGTCCGGAGTTTTAGCGACAGATACGCAGTATTTT
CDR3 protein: CASSEGSGVLATDTQYF

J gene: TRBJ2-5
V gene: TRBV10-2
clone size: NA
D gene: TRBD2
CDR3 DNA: TGCGCCAGCAGTGTCGGACTAGTCGAGGGGACCCAGTACTTC
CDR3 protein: CASSVGLVEGTQYF

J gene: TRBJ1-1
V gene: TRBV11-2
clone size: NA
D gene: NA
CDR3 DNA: TGTGCCAGCAGCTTCGGTGGAAGGGGATTAGCTTTCTTT
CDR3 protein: CASSFGGRGLAFF

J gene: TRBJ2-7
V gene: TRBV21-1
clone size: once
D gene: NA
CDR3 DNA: TGTGCCAGCAGCCCCCACGGACTAGCGGAGTCCTACGAGCAGTACTTC
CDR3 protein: CASSPHGLAESYEQYF

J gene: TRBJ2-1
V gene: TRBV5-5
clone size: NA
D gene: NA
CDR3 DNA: TGTGCCAGCAGCTTGGATAGCGGCTCCTACAATGAGCAGTTCTTC
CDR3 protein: CASSLDSGSYNEQFF

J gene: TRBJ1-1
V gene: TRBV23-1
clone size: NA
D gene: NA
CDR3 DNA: TGCGCCAGCAGCCCCCGGGGATTGAACACTGAAGCTTTCTTT
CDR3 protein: CASSPRGLNTEAFF

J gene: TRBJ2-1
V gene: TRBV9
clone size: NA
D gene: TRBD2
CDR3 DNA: TGTGCCAGCAGCGTAGAAACGGGACTAGCAAATGAGCAGTTCTTC
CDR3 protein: CASSVETGLANEQFF

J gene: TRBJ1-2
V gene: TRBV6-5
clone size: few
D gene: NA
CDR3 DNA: TGTGCCAGCTTCTCCGCCGGGAGGGGGTATGGCTACACCTTC
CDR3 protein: CASFSAGRGYGYTF

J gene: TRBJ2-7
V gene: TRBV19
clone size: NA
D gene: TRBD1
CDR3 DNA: TGTGCCAGTAGTATAGAGGGACAGGCCATTTACGAGCAGTACTTC
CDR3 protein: CASSIEGQAIYEQYF

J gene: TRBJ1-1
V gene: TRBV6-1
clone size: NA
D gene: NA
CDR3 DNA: TGTGCCAGCAGCGAAATTGGGGCCAGGAACACTGAAGCTTTCTTT
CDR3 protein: CASSEIGARNTEAFF